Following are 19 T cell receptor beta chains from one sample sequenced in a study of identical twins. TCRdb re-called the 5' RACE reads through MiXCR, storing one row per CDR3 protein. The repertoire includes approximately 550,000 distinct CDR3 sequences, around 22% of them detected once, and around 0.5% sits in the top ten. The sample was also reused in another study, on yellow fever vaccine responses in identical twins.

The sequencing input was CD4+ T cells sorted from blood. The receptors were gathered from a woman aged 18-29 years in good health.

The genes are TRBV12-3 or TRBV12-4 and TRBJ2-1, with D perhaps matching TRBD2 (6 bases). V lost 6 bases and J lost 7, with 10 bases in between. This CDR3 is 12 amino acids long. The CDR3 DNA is TGTGCCAGCAGCCGACTAGTAAATGAGCAGTTCTTC. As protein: CASSRLVNEQFF.

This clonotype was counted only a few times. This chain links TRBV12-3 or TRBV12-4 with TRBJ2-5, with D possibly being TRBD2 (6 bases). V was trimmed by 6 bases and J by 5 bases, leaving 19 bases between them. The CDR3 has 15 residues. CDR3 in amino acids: CASSRPGSSVETQYF. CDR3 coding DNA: TGTGCCAGCAGCCGCCCCGGGAGCAGCGTGGAGACCCAGTACTTC.

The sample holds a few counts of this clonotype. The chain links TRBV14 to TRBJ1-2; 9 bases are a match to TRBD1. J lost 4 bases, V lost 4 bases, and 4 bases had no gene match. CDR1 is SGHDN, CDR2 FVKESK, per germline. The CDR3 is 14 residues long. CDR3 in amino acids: CASSRKTGGYGYTF. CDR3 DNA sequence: TGTGCCAGCAGCCGAAAGACAGGGGGCTATGGCTACACCTTC.

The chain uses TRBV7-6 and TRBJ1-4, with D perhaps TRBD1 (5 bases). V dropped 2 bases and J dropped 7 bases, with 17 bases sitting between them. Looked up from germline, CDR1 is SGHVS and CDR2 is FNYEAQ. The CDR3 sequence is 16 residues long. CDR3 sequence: CASSLSGAGIGEKLFF. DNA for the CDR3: TGTGCCAGCAGCTTAAGTGGTGCAGGGATTGGTGAAAAACTGTTTTTT.

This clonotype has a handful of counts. The chain's CDR3 is CASTPDQTPEAFF. Written as DNA, the CDR3 is TGTGCCAGCACACCAGATCAGACACCTGAAGCTTTCTTT. The V and J genes are TRBV2 and TRBJ1-1; D call uncertain. Germline lookup yields CDR1 SNHLY and CDR2 FYNNEI. This CDR3 spans 13 amino acids. Trimming shortened V by 7 bases and J by 6 bases, and 15 bases separated the two germline ends.

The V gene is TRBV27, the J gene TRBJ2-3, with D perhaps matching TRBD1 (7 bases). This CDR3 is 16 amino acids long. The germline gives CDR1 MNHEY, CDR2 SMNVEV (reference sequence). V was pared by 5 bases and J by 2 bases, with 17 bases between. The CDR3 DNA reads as TGTGCCAGCAGTCTGACGCAGGGGGGCCTCACAGATACGCAGTATTTT. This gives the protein CASSLTQGGLTDTQYF.

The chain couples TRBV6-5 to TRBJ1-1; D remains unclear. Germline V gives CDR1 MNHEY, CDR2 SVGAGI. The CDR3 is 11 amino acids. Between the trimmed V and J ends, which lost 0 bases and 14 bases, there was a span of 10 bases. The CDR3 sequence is CASSYSGRNFF. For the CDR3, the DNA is TGTGCCAGCAGTTACTCAGGAAGGAACTTCTTT.

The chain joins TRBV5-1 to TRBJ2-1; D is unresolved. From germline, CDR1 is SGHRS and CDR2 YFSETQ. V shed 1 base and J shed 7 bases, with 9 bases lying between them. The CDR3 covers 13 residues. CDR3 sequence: CASSLSFGNEQFF. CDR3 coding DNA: TGCGCCAGCAGCTTGAGTTTTGGTAATGAGCAGTTCTTC. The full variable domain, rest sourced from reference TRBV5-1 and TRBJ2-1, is KAGVTQTPRYLIKTRGQQVTLSCSPISGHRSVSWYQQTPGQGLQFLFEYFSETQRNKGNFPGRFSGRQFSNSRSEMNVSTLELGDSALYLCASSLSFGNEQFFGPGTRLTVL.

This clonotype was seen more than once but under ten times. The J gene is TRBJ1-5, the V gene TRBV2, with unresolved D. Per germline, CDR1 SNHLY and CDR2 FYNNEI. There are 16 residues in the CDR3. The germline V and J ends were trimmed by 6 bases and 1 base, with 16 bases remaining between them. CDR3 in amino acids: CASRRRDPRSNQPQHF. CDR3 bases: TGTGCCAGCAGACGCCGGGATCCTAGGAGCAATCAGCCCCAGCATTTT. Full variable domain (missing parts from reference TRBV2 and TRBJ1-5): EPEVTQTPSHQVTQMGQEVILRCVPISNHLYFYWYRQILGQKVEFLVSFYNNEISEKSEIFDDQFSVERPDGSNFTLKIRSTKLEDSAMYFCASRRRDPRSNQPQHFGDGTRLSIL.

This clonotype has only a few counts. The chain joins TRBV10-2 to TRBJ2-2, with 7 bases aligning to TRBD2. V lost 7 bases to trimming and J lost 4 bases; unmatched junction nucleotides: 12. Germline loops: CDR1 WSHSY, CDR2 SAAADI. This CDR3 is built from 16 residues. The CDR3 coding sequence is TGCGCCAGCACTGCTTTCTTTCTAGCGGTCACCGGGGAGCTGTTTTTT. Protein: CASTAFFLAVTGELFF.

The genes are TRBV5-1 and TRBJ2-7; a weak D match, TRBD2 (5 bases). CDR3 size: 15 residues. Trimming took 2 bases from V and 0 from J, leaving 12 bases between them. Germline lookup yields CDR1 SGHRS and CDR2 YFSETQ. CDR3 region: CASSLMMGSSYEQYF. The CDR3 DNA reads TGCGCCAGCAGCTTAATGATGGGGAGCTCCTACGAGCAGTACTTC.

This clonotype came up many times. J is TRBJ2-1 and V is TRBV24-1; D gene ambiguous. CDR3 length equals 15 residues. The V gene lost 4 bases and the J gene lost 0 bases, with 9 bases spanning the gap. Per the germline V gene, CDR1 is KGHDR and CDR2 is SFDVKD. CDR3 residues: CATSEAANSYNEQFF. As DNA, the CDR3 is TGTGCCACCAGTGAGGCAGCGAACTCCTACAATGAGCAGTTCTTC.

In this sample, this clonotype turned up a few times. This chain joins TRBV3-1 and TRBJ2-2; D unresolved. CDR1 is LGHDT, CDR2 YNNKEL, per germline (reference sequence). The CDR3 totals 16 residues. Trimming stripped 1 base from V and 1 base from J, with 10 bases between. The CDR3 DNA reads TGTGCCAGCAGCCAAGGTCTGGGGATGAACACCGGGGAGCTGTTTTTT. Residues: CASSQGLGMNTGELFF.

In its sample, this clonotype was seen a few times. DNA for the CDR3: TGCAGTGCTAGAGATGGTGGCGGGGTGAACAATGAGCAGTTCTTC. The encoded protein is CSARDGGGVNNEQFF. This chain joins TRBV20-1 and TRBJ2-1; maybe TRBD2 (6 bases). CDR1 and CDR2 (germline): DFQATT, SNEGSKA (reference sequence). Trimming took 0 bases from V and 5 from J, leaving 14 bases between them. CDR3 length equals 15 residues.

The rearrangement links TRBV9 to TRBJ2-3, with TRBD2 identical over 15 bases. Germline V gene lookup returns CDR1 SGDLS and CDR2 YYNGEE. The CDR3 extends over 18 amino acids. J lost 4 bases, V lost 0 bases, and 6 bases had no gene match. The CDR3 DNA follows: TGTGCCAGCAGCGTAGGGACTAGCGGGAGGGCCTTCGCAGATACGCAGTATTTT. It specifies CASSVGTSGRAFADTQYF.

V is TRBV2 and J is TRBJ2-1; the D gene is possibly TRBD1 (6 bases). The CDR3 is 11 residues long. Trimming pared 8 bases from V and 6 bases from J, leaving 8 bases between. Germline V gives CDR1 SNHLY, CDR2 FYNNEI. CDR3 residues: CASSGVNEQFF. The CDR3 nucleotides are TGTGCCAGCTCAGGGGTCAATGAGCAGTTCTTC.

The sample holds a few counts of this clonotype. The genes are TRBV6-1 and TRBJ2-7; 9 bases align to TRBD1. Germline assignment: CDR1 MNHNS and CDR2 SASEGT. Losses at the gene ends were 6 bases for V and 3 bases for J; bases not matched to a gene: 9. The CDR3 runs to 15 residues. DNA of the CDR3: TGTGCCAGCAGCCACCCCGGGACAGGGATCTACGAGCAGTACTTC. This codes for CASSHPGTGIYEQYF.

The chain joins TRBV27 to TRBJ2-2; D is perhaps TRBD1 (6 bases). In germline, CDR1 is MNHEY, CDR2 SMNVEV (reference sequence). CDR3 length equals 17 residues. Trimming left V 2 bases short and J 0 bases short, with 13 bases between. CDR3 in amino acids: CASSLGLDRPNTGELFF. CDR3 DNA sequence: TGTGCCAGCAGTTTAGGACTGGACAGACCGAACACCGGGGAGCTGTTTTTT.

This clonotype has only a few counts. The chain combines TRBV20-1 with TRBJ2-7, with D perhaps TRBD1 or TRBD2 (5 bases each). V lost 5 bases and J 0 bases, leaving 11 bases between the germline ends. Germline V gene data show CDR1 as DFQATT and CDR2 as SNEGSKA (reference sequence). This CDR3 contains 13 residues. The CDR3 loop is CSAGDPSSYEQYV. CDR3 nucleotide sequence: TGCAGTGCTGGGGACCCGAGCTCCTACGAGCAGTACGTC.